This TCR beta chain is drawn from a study of blood T cell repertoires in COVID-19. Turning to the study itself: COVID-19 samples, acute and convalescent, were from the United States, Italy and Spain.

After removal of 5 bases from V and 5 bases from J, the junction contained 7 bases not matched to a gene. Germline lookup yields CDR1 MDHEN and CDR2 SYDVKM. This CDR3 spans 16 amino acids. Profiled with immunoSEQ multiplex PCR; TCRdb holds only in-frame clones, not every one. Counted here are roughly 200,000 clones, almost 90% occurring once; the ten biggest clones make up approximately 0.62%. Input material: peripheral blood. The chain links TRBV28 to TRBJ1-6; TRBD1 matches at 9 bases. The receptor was isolated from a man aged 50 to 59 with acute or convalescent COVID-19. In DNA form, the CDR3 reads TGTGCCAGCAGTCCCTGGGACAGGGTACATAATTCACCCCTCCACTTT. Residues: CASSPWDRVHNSPLHF. Variable domain in full (rest from reference TRBV28 and TRBJ1-6): DVKVTQSSRYLVKRTGEKVFLECVQDMDHENMFWYRQDPGLGLRLIYFSYDVKMKEKGDIPEGYSVSREKKERFSLILESASTNQTSMYLCASSPWDRVHNSPLHFGNGTRLTVT.